These 9 T cell receptor beta chains came from one sample sequenced in a study of CD8+CD57+ T cells in acquired aplastic anemia. Sequencing was done on patients that had shown CD8+CD57+ cell expansion by flow cytometry. Profiling that covered TCR beta VDJ and CDR3 relied on genomic DNA as its template. TCRdb processed the reads anew with MiXCR; each CDR3 protein has one entry. The sample lists about half a million distinct CDR3 sequences, 25% to 40% occurring once. Sequenced: sorted CD4+, CD8+, or CD8+CD57+ T cells (not recorded which) from PBMCs. These receptor sequences come from a human donor with aplastic anemia.

Remarks on this clonotype: A much larger clone sits a single nucleotide away, making a read error possible. The rearrangement uses TRBV7-9 and TRBJ1-3, with TRBD1 as a possible D gene (6 bases). The CDR3 totals 14 residues. The V gene's germline CDR1 is SEHNR and CDR2 FQNEAQ (reference sequence). The CDR3 coding sequence is TGTGCCAACAGCTTAGGGGACACTGGAAACACCATATATTTT. Translated: CANSLGDTGNTIYF.

This sequence joins TRBV13 and TRBJ2-7, with D possibly TRBD2 on 6 matching bases. This CDR3 has 17 residues. Trimming shortened V by 5 bases and J by 0 bases, and 20 bases separated the two germline ends. Germline values: CDR1 PRHDT, CDR2 FYEKMQ (reference sequence). In DNA form, the CDR3 reads TGTGCCAGCAGCAAACCCACCGGGGGACCAGGCTCCTACGAGCAGTACTTC. Its protein is CASSKPTGGPGSYEQYF.

This clonotype was counted ten times or more. The chain joins TRBV29-1 to TRBJ2-7; D uncertain. Germline V CDR1 and CDR2: SQVTM, ANQGSEA. This CDR3 is 13 amino acids long. The V end lost 7 bases, the J end lost 0 bases, and 13 bases lay between the germline ends. The CDR3: CSARYTSSYEQYF. The CDR3 DNA reads as TGCAGCGCCCGGTACACAAGCTCCTACGAGCAGTACTTC.

Here the CDR3 reads CASSYADLLNTEAFF. CDR3 sequence (DNA): TGTGCCAGCAGCTACGCAGACCTTTTGAACACTGAAGCTTTCTTT. The chain carries TRBV2 and TRBJ1-1; D not certain. CDR3 length equals 15 residues. The V gene lost 6 bases and the J gene lost 0 bases, with 14 bases spanning the gap. Germline CDR1 reads SNHLY; CDR2 reads FYNNEI.

Turning to this clonotype: A much larger clone lies a single base off, so this may be a read error. The chain combines TRBV2 with TRBJ1-2; D gene uncertain. The CDR3 runs 14 residues. Germline V gives CDR1 SNHLY, CDR2 FYNNEI. Trimming stripped 8 bases from V and 2 bases from J, with 15 bases between. The CDR3 nucleotides are TGTGCCAGCGCCCTGCTAGGAGGGAACTATGGCTACACCTTC. Its translation is CASALLGGNYGYTF.

The chain has TRBV30 and TRBJ1-2; D possibly corresponds to TRBD1 (6 bases). CDR1 and CDR2 from the germline V gene are GTSNPN and SVGIG (reference sequence). The CDR3 has 13 residues. V shed 2 bases and J shed 4 bases, with 11 bases lying between them. CDR3 amino acids: CAWSPGAGYGYTF. The CDR3 bases are TGTGCCTGGAGTCCGGGGGCGGGCTATGGCTACACCTTC.

V usage is TRBV30 and J usage is TRBJ1-2; the D gene is possibly TRBD1 (5 bases). The CDR3 contains 17 residues. Trimming took off 0 bases at V and 4 bases at J, with 21 bases between the two ends. Germline CDR1 is GTSNPN and CDR2 is SVGIG (reference sequence). The CDR3 is CAWSVRGRREGTYGYTF. DNA for the CDR3: TGTGCCTGGAGTGTACGAGGTCGGCGAGAGGGGACCTATGGCTACACCTTC.

On this clonotype itself: This may be a read error, as it is one base from a much larger clone. The J gene is TRBJ1-5, the V gene TRBV19; perhaps TRBD1 as D (6 bases). Germline CDR1 LNHDA, CDR2 SQIVND (reference sequence). The CDR3 covers 17 residues. In DNA, the CDR3 is TGTGCCAGTAGTAAAACCGGGACACCCTATAGCGATCAGCCCCAGCATTTT. Amino acid sequence: CASSKTGTPYSDQPQHF.

The chain couples TRBV10-3 to TRBJ2-7, with TRBD2 identical over 12 bases. The CDR3 is 16 amino acids. CDR1 is ENHRY, CDR2 SYGVKD, per germline. J lost 0 bases, V lost 11 bases, and 11 bases had no gene match. Here the CDR3 reads CACSVMTSGSSYEQYF. CDR3 sequence (DNA): TGTGCCTGCAGTGTAATGACTAGCGGGAGCTCCTACGAGCAGTACTTC.